A selection of T cell receptor beta chains follows, all from one sample in a study of CD8+ T cells in alopecia areata. TCRdb keeps only in-frame clones here, not all; method: immunoSEQ multiplex PCR. The repertoire has some 110,000 clones, less than 75% of them found once; the top ten carry over 9%. Sequences were derived from CD8+ T cells sorted from blood, sampled at week 24, from a patient treated with tofacitinib. The receptors derive from a human donor with alopecia areata. Each CDR3 is given with its conserved first and last residue. Fields, in order: D gene, J gene, V gene, clone size, CDR3 protein, CDR3 DNA. The D gene is left open where the match is weak. Clone size is shown for a subset of rows, as once, few, many or a class of expanded clone.

d_gene: NA; j_gene: TRBJ2-3; v_gene: TRBV29-1; abundance: NA; CDR3aa: CSVRGGSTDTQYF; CDR3nt: TGCAGCGTAAGGGGGGGGTCCACAGATACGCAGTATTTT
d_gene: NA; j_gene: TRBJ1-1; v_gene: TRBV6-5; abundance: few; CDR3aa: CASSYSDVLNTEAFF; CDR3nt: TGTGCCAGCAGTTATTCGGACGTCTTGAACACTGAAGCTTTCTTT
d_gene: NA; j_gene: TRBJ2-1; v_gene: TRBV20-1; abundance: NA; CDR3aa: CSAWSHEQFF; CDR3nt: TGCAGTGCTTGGAGCCATGAGCAGTTCTTC
d_gene: NA; j_gene: TRBJ2-7; v_gene: TRBV4-1; abundance: NA; CDR3aa: CASSQGGGAYEQYF; CDR3nt: TGCGCCAGCAGCCAAGGTGGCGGGGCCTACGAGCAGTACTTC
d_gene: NA; j_gene: TRBJ2-1; v_gene: TRBV2; abundance: NA; CDR3aa: CASTGGTTNEQFF; CDR3nt: TGTGCCAGCACTGGGGGGACAACTAATGAGCAGTTCTTC
d_gene: TRBD1; j_gene: TRBJ2-7; v_gene: TRBV9; abundance: NA; CDR3aa: CASSPTGTGGFEQYF; CDR3nt: TGTGCCAGCAGCCCAACCGGGACAGGGGGGTTTGAGCAGTACTTC
d_gene: TRBD1; j_gene: TRBJ1-4; v_gene: TRBV29-1; abundance: few; CDR3aa: CSAGTGDHEKLFF; CDR3nt: TGCAGCGCAGGGACAGGGGATCATGAAAAACTGTTTTTT
d_gene: NA; j_gene: TRBJ2-1; v_gene: TRBV29-1; abundance: NA; CDR3aa: CCVEEVNEQFF; CDR3nt: TGCTGCGTTGAGGAGGTGAATGAGCAGTTCTTC
d_gene: NA; j_gene: TRBJ1-5; v_gene: TRBV5-6; abundance: NA; CDR3aa: CASSLGDQPQHF; CDR3nt: TGTGCCAGCAGCTTGGGGGATCAGCCCCAGCATTTT
d_gene: NA; j_gene: TRBJ1-1; v_gene: TRBV29-1; abundance: NA; CDR3aa: CSVGGWKGDTTEAFF; CDR3nt: TGCAGCGTCGGGGGGTGGAAGGGGGATACCACTGAAGCTTTCTTT